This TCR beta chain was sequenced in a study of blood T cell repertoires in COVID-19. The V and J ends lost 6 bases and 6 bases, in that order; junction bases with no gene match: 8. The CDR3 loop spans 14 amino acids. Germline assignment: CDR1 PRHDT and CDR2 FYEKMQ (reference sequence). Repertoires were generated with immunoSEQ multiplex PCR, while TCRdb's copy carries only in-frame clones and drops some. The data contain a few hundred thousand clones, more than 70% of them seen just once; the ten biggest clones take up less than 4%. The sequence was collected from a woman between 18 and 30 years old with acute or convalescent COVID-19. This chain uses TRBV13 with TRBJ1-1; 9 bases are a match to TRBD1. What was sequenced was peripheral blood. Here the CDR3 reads CASSSPGQGAEAFF. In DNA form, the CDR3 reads TGTGCCAGCAGTTCCCCGGGACAGGGCGCTGAAGCTTTCTTT. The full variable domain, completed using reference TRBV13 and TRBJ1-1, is AAGVIQSPRHLIKEKRETATLKCYPIPRHDTVYWYQQGPGQDPQFLISFYEKMQSDKGSIPDRFSAQQFSDYHSELNMSSLELGDSALYFCASSSPGQGAEAFFGQGTRLTVV.